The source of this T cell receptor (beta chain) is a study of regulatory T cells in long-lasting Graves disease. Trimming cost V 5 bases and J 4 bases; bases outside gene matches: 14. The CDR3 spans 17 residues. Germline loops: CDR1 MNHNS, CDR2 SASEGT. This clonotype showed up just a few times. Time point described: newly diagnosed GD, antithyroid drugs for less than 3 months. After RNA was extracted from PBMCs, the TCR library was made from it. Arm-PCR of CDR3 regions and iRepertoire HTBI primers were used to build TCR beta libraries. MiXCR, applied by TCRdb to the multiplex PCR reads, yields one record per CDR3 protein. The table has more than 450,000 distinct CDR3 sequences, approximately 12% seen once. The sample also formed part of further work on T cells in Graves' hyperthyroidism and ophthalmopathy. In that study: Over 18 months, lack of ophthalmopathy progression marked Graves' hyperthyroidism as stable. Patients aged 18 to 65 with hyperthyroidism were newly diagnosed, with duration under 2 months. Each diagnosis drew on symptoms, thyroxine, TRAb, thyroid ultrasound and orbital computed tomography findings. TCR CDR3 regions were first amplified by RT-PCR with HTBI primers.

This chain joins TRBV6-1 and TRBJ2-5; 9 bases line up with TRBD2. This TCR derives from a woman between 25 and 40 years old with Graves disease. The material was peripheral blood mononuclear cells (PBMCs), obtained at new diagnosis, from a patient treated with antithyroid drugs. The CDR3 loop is CASSPGRIAGVGETQYF. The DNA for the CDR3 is TGTGCCAGCAGTCCTGGGAGGATAGCGGGAGTGGGAGAGACCCAGTACTTC.